The rows below give T cell receptor beta chains drawn from one sample of a study of a mutant IDH1 vaccine in newly diagnosed glioma. For these TCRs, the target antigens are not known. The assay was immunoSEQ multiplex PCR, and TCRdb's table has in-frame clones only and misses some. The data hold 100,000 to 150,000 clones, with around four fifths observed a single time. The input for sequencing was PBMCs, taken from a glioma patient whose treatment included an IDH1 peptide vaccine. These receptor sequences come from a middle-aged man with glioma. Both conserved end residues are part of each CDR3. A D gene is named only where the DNA matches it firmly. Part of the rows lack a size; the others show once, few, many or a class for expanded clones.

D gene: NA; V gene: TRBV4-3; clone size: NA; J gene: TRBJ2-7; CDR3 DNA: TGCGCCAGCAGCCAAGGGGTCGGAACCTACGAGCAGTACTTC; CDR3 protein: CASSQGVGTYEQYF
D gene: NA; V gene: TRBV14; clone size: NA; J gene: TRBJ1-1; CDR3 DNA: TGTGCCAGCAGCCAAGATCTCGAGGGTGAAGCTTTCTTT; CDR3 protein: CASSQDLEGEAFF
D gene: NA; V gene: TRBV27; clone size: NA; J gene: TRBJ2-7; CDR3 DNA: TGTGCCAGCCGGACTGGGCCCTCGGAGCAGTACTTC; CDR3 protein: CASRTGPSEQYF
D gene: NA; V gene: TRBV7-8; clone size: NA; J gene: TRBJ1-2; CDR3 DNA: TGTGCCAGCAGCTTAGCGGGGGGTTACTATGGCTACACCTTC; CDR3 protein: CASSLAGGYYGYTF
D gene: NA; V gene: TRBV7-8; clone size: NA; J gene: TRBJ1-3; CDR3 DNA: TGTGCCAGCAGCTTAAGGAGCTCTGGAAACACCATATATTTT; CDR3 protein: CASSLRSSGNTIYF
D gene: NA; V gene: TRBV9; clone size: NA; J gene: TRBJ2-5; CDR3 DNA: TGTGCCAGCAGCGCCCGGGCCTTCGGTGAGACCCAGTACTTC; CDR3 protein: CASSARAFGETQYF
D gene: TRBD1; V gene: TRBV4-2; clone size: NA; J gene: TRBJ1-2; CDR3 DNA: TGTGCCAGCAGCCAAGATCGCAGGGGGTGGAGTGGTGGCTACACCTTC; CDR3 protein: CASSQDRRGWSGGYTF
D gene: NA; V gene: TRBV5-6; clone size: NA; J gene: TRBJ2-7; CDR3 DNA: TGTGCCAGCAGGCCCGGGACAAGGAGCTCCTACGAGCAGTACTTC; CDR3 protein: CASRPGTRSSYEQYF
D gene: NA; V gene: TRBV6-1; clone size: NA; J gene: TRBJ2-6; CDR3 DNA: TGTGCCAGCACCCTAAGGGAACGGTCCGTCCTGACTTTC; CDR3 protein: CASTLRERSVLTF
D gene: NA; V gene: TRBV7-3; clone size: NA; J gene: TRBJ2-7; CDR3 DNA: TGTGCCAGCAGCTTATGGGCAGGGGCGAACGAGCAGTACTTC; CDR3 protein: CASSLWAGANEQYF
D gene: NA; V gene: TRBV6-6; clone size: NA; J gene: TRBJ2-4; CDR3 DNA: TGTGCCAGCAGTTACCCCCACATTCGTACCAAAAACATTCAGTACTTC; CDR3 protein: CASSYPHIRTKNIQYF
D gene: TRBD1; V gene: TRBV6-1; clone size: NA; J gene: TRBJ1-1; CDR3 DNA: TGTGCCAGCAGACCCCGACAGGGCAACACTGAAGCTTTCTTT; CDR3 protein: CASRPRQGNTEAFF
D gene: NA; V gene: TRBV2; clone size: once; J gene: TRBJ2-2; CDR3 DNA: TGTGCCACTCGGTTATCGGGCAGGGGTAGCACCGGGGAGCTGTTTTTT; CDR3 protein: CATRLSGRGSTGELFF
D gene: NA; V gene: TRBV5-1; clone size: few; J gene: TRBJ1-5; CDR3 DNA: TGCGCCAGCAGCTTGCGAGGGGCTCAGCCCCAGCATTTT; CDR3 protein: CASSLRGAQPQHF
D gene: TRBD1; V gene: TRBV9; clone size: NA; J gene: TRBJ2-5; CDR3 DNA: TGTGCCAGCAGCTCGGGACAGTTAGAGACCCAGTACTTC; CDR3 protein: CASSSGQLETQYF
D gene: NA; V gene: TRBV28; clone size: NA; J gene: TRBJ1-5; CDR3 DNA: TGTGCCAGCAGTTTGGTGCAGGGAAGCAATCAGCCCCAGCATTTT; CDR3 protein: CASSLVQGSNQPQHF
D gene: NA; V gene: TRBV6-1; clone size: NA; J gene: TRBJ2-7; CDR3 DNA: TGTGCCAGCAGTGAGGGCCCCGGGCAGTACTTC; CDR3 protein: CASSEGPGQYF
D gene: TRBD2; V gene: TRBV9; clone size: NA; J gene: TRBJ2-3; CDR3 DNA: TGTGCCAGCAGCGTAGAGAGGAACGGGGGGGATACAGATACGCAGTATTTT; CDR3 protein: CASSVERNGGDTDTQYF
D gene: NA; V gene: TRBV5-6; clone size: NA; J gene: TRBJ2-1; CDR3 DNA: TGTGCCAGCTCACTAGGGCTGTGGGGCATTGAGCAGTTCTTC; CDR3 protein: CASSLGLWGIEQFF
D gene: NA; V gene: TRBV21-1; clone size: once; J gene: TRBJ2-7; CDR3 DNA: TGTGCCAGCAGCAAAGACACAAAGGGGACCCTCTACGAGCAGTACTTC; CDR3 protein: CASSKDTKGTLYEQYF
D gene: TRBD2; V gene: TRBV2; clone size: NA; J gene: TRBJ2-4; CDR3 DNA: TGTGCCAGCAGTCAGCGGGGGAAAAACATTCAGTACTTC; CDR3 protein: CASSQRGKNIQYF
D gene: TRBD2; V gene: TRBV5-6; clone size: NA; J gene: TRBJ2-3; CDR3 DNA: TGTGCCACCTGGACTAGCGGGACAGATACGCAGTATTTT; CDR3 protein: CATWTSGTDTQYF
D gene: NA; V gene: TRBV28; clone size: NA; J gene: TRBJ2-5; CDR3 DNA: TGTGCCAGCAGTCACCAAGAGACCCAGTACTTC; CDR3 protein: CASSHQETQYF
D gene: TRBD2; V gene: TRBV7-2; clone size: NA; J gene: TRBJ2-2; CDR3 DNA: TGTGCCAGCAGCTTATACCGGATCATAGCGGGGGGTGCCGGGGAGCTGTTTTTT; CDR3 protein: CASSLYRIIAGGAGELFF
D gene: NA; V gene: TRBV11-3; clone size: NA; J gene: TRBJ2-5; CDR3 DNA: TGTGCCAGCAGCTTAGGTTTAGGGGTGCCCCAAGAGACCCAGTACTTC; CDR3 protein: CASSLGLGVPQETQYF
D gene: TRBD1; V gene: TRBV19; clone size: NA; J gene: TRBJ2-2; CDR3 DNA: TGTGCCAGCACGGGGACAGCCGTCTCCGGGGAGCTGTTTTTT; CDR3 protein: CASTGTAVSGELFF
D gene: TRBD2; V gene: TRBV9; clone size: NA; J gene: TRBJ2-5; CDR3 DNA: TGTGCCAGCAGCGCTAGCGGGGTTCAAGAGACCCAGTACTTC; CDR3 protein: CASSASGVQETQYF
D gene: NA; V gene: TRBV10-3; clone size: NA; J gene: TRBJ2-7; CDR3 DNA: TGTGCCATCAGTGACAGAATCTACGAGCAGTACTTC; CDR3 protein: CAISDRIYEQYF
D gene: TRBD2; V gene: TRBV15; clone size: NA; J gene: TRBJ2-5; CDR3 DNA: TGTGCCACCAGCAGGGGGGAACTAGCGGGAATCTATCGGTCAGAGACCCAGTACTTC; CDR3 protein: CATSRGELAGIYRSETQYF
D gene: NA; V gene: TRBV28; clone size: NA; J gene: TRBJ2-5; CDR3 DNA: TGTGCCAGCAGTTCTCAACAGGGTTACCAAGAGACCCAGTACTTC; CDR3 protein: CASSSQQGYQETQYF
D gene: NA; V gene: TRBV5-1; clone size: NA; J gene: TRBJ2-3; CDR3 DNA: TGCGCCAGCAGCTCCCGACTCGGGAGCACAGATACGCAGTATTTT; CDR3 protein: CASSSRLGSTDTQYF
D gene: NA; V gene: TRBV5-1; clone size: NA; J gene: TRBJ2-7; CDR3 DNA: TGCGCCAGCAGCACTGGACGGGCCTACGAGCAGTACTTC; CDR3 protein: CASSTGRAYEQYF
D gene: TRBD1; V gene: TRBV19; clone size: NA; J gene: TRBJ1-5; CDR3 DNA: TGTGCCAGTCACGATGACAGGGTTGGCAATCAGCCCCAGCATTTT; CDR3 protein: CASHDDRVGNQPQHF
D gene: TRBD1; V gene: TRBV28; clone size: NA; J gene: TRBJ1-5; CDR3 DNA: TGTGCCAGCAGTCCCCCCGGGACAGGTAATCAGCCCCAGCATTTT; CDR3 protein: CASSPPGTGNQPQHF
D gene: NA; V gene: TRBV6-5; clone size: few; J gene: TRBJ1-2; CDR3 DNA: TGTGCCATCGGGAGGATAAGCTCTAACTATGGCTACACCTTC; CDR3 protein: CAIGRISSNYGYTF
D gene: NA; V gene: TRBV6-6; clone size: few; J gene: TRBJ1-1; CDR3 DNA: TGTGCCAGCAGTTGGGGGGGGACTGAAGCTTTCTTT; CDR3 protein: CASSWGGTEAFF
D gene: NA; V gene: TRBV7-9; clone size: NA; J gene: TRBJ2-6; CDR3 DNA: TGTGCCAGCAGCACCAGGGTCCTGACTTTC; CDR3 protein: CASSTRVLTF
D gene: TRBD1; V gene: TRBV7-6; clone size: NA; J gene: TRBJ1-3; CDR3 DNA: TGTGCCAGCAGCTTAGGGGGTAGACAGGGCTCTGGAAACACCATATATTTT; CDR3 protein: CASSLGGRQGSGNTIYF
D gene: NA; V gene: TRBV9; clone size: few; J gene: TRBJ1-1; CDR3 DNA: TGTGCCAGCAGCGTCTGGGACATGAACACTGAAGCTTTCTTT; CDR3 protein: CASSVWDMNTEAFF
D gene: NA; V gene: TRBV9; clone size: NA; J gene: TRBJ1-1; CDR3 DNA: TGTGCCAGCAGCCGCGGAACATTAGGAGAGACTGAAGCTTTCTTT; CDR3 protein: CASSRGTLGETEAFF